These T cell receptor beta chains were read from a single sample in a study of shared clonotypes between healthy human individuals. TCRdb's copy holds only in-frame clones and misses some; the assay was immunoSEQ multiplex PCR. Among some 2,000,000 clones, about 95% were seen once, and the ten largest hold 0.9% to 1.4%. The sequencing sample was made of naive CD8+ T cells sorted from blood. Every receptor here comes from a man younger than 30 in good health. Both conserved end residues are part of each CDR3. A D gene is named only where the DNA matches it firmly. Clone size, where shown, is once, few, many, or a class for clones that have expanded.

>-|-|TRBJ2-2|TRBV7-9
CASSPPSGRDTGELFF
TGTGCCAGCAGCCCACCGTCAGGGCGTGACACCGGGGAGCTGTTTTTT
>-|-|TRBJ1-5|TRBV18
CASSPGTSGFLSNQPQHF
TGTGCCAGCTCACCGGGCACGTCGGGGTTTTTAAGCAATCAGCCCCAGCATTTT
>-|-|TRBJ1-5|TRBV19
CASMGRGSGNQPQHF
TGTGCCAGTATGGGAAGGGGGAGCGGCAATCAGCCCCAGCATTTT
>-|-|TRBJ2-3|TRBV11-2
CASSFLGGTDTQYF
TGTGCCAGCAGCTTCCTCGGGGGCACAGATACGCAGTATTTT
>-|TRBD1|TRBJ1-1|TRBV19
CASRKDREGNTEAFF
TGTGCCAGTAGAAAGGACAGGGAAGGGAACACTGAAGCTTTCTTT
>-|-|TRBJ2-7|TRBV2
CASRESAYEQYF
TGTGCCAGCAGGGAATCGGCTTACGAGCAGTACTTC
>-|-|TRBJ1-5|TRBV27
CASSSLGVAVNQPQHF
TGTGCCAGCAGTTCGCTAGGGGTAGCGGTCAATCAGCCCCAGCATTTT
>-|TRBD1|TRBJ2-7|TRBV5-1
CASRLDRVRDEQYF
TGCGCCAGCAGACTAGACAGGGTTCGCGACGAGCAGTACTTC
>-|-|TRBJ2-5|TRBV7-6
CASSQGGFQETQYF
TGTGCCAGCAGCCAAGGGGGGTTCCAAGAGACCCAGTACTTC
>-|-|TRBJ2-7|TRBV28
CASSTETASYEQYF
TGTGCCAGCAGCACCGAGACAGCCTCCTACGAGCAGTACTTC
>-|-|TRBJ1-4|TRBV11-2
CASSLDSVATNEKLFF
TGTGCCAGCAGCTTAGATTCGGTTGCAACTAATGAAAAACTGTTTTTT
>-|TRBD2|TRBJ2-1|TRBV2
CASVRTSGVNEQFF
TGTGCCAGCGTGCGGACTAGCGGTGTCAATGAGCAGTTCTTC
>-|-|TRBJ2-1|TRBV7-9
CASSLAGGDYNEQFF
TGTGCCAGCAGCTTAGCGGGGGGCGACTACAATGAGCAGTTCTTC
>once|-|TRBJ2-1|TRBV27
CASSFQGRTYNEQFF
TGTGCCAGCAGTTTCCAGGGGAGGACCTACAATGAGCAGTTCTTC
>-|TRBD2|TRBJ2-3|TRBV4-1
CASSQVVPGLAGGDTQYF
TGCGCCAGCAGCCAAGTAGTCCCCGGACTAGCGGGGGGGGATACGCAGTATTTT
>-|TRBD1|TRBJ2-1|TRBV5-7
CASSLARARDRKVDEQFF
TGTGCCAGCAGCTTGGCAAGAGCCCGGGACAGGAAAGTGGATGAGCAGTTCTTC
>-|-|TRBJ2-1|TRBV12-5
CASGPTRVEQFF
TGTGCTAGTGGCCCCACTAGGGTTGAGCAGTTCTTC
>-|TRBD1|TRBJ2-2|TRBV7-9
CASSLVPGQGKTGELFF
TGTGCCAGCAGCTTAGTCCCGGGACAGGGCAAAACCGGGGAGCTGTTTTTT
>-|-|TRBJ1-2|TRBV19
CASSIVHGANYGYTF
TGTGCCAGTAGTATAGTACACGGAGCTAACTATGGCTACACCTTC
>-|TRBD2|TRBJ2-3|TRBV30
CAWSLAGGPTDTQYF
TGTGCCTGGAGTCTAGCGGGAGGGCCTACAGATACGCAGTATTTT
>-|TRBD2|TRBJ2-7|TRBV19
CASSLDAGGLYEQYF
TGTGCCAGTAGTCTGGATGCGGGAGGCCTCTACGAGCAGTACTTC
>-|TRBD1|TRBJ1-1|TRBV5-1
CASSSGTGSFMLTEAFF
TGCGCCAGCAGTTCCGGGACAGGGTCTTTCATGCTTACTGAAGCTTTCTTT
>few|TRBD1|TRBJ1-6|TRBV28
CASDHRGNSPLHF
TGTGCCAGCGATCACAGGGGTAATTCACCCCTCCACTTT
>-|-|TRBJ2-1|TRBV6-6
CASSGSSYNEQFF
TGTGCCAGCAGCGGAAGCTCCTACAATGAGCAGTTCTTC
>-|-|TRBJ1-2|TRBV6-6
CASSRGAFRLLDGYTF
TGTGCCAGCAGCCGTGGGGCCTTTAGGTTGTTGGATGGCTACACCTTC
>once|TRBD2|TRBJ2-1|TRBV11-2
CASSLDRTSGYNEQFF
TGTGCCAGCAGCTTAGATAGGACTAGCGGGTACAATGAGCAGTTCTTC
>-|TRBD2|TRBJ2-7|TRBV9
CASSVGLAGTYEQYF
TGTGCCAGCAGCGTAGGACTAGCGGGAACCTACGAGCAGTACTTC